Following are 10 T cell receptor beta chains from one sample sequenced in a study of blood T cell repertoires in COVID-19. This table comes from immunoSEQ multiplex PCR, and its TCRdb copy is limited to in-frame clones, with some not included. This sample has around 250,000 clones, with roughly 85% found just once. Sequenced: PBMCs or T cells enriched from blood (not recorded which). The receptor source for this set is a woman aged 45-65 years who had recovered from COVID-19.

The chain combines TRBV4-1 with TRBJ2-5, with TRBD2 matching 9 bases. The germline V gene encodes CDR1 MGHRA and CDR2 YSYEKL. After removal of 2 bases from V and 1 base from J, the junction contained 2 bases not matched to a gene. This CDR3 has 15 amino acids. Written as DNA, the CDR3 is TGCGCCAGCAGCCAACTGACTAGCGGCCAAGAGACCCAGTACTTC. This codes for CASSQLTSGQETQYF.

The sample holds a few counts of this clone. The genes are TRBV18 and TRBJ1-2, with 7 bases that match TRBD1. After removal of 3 bases from V and 2 bases from J, the junction contained 3 bases not matched to a gene. Germline CDR1 and CDR2: KGHSH and LQKENI. This CDR3 is 14 amino acids long. This CDR3 is CASSPDRNNYGYTF. CDR3 coding DNA: TGTGCCAGCTCACCGGACAGGAACAACTATGGCTACACCTTC.

The chain carries TRBV7-9 and TRBJ2-6; 10 nucleotides line up with TRBD1. CDR3 length equals 16 residues. J was trimmed by 13 bases and V by 10 bases; bases with no gene match: 19. In germline, CDR1 is SEHNR, CDR2 FQNEAQ (reference sequence). The CDR3 reads CATGQGTGPMPLVLTF. In nucleotides, the CDR3 is TGTGCCACGGGACAGGGGACCGGCCCCATGCCTTTAGTCCTGACTTTC.

This clone was found once. The V call is TRBV4-2, the J call TRBJ2-3, with 7 bases fitting TRBD2. V shed 2 bases, J shed 4 bases, and the junction held 12 bases outside the gene matches. Looked up from germline, CDR1 is LGHNA and CDR2 is YNFKEQ. CDR3 length: 17 amino acids. The CDR3 protein is CASSQLSSAGVPDTQYF. In DNA form, the CDR3 reads TGTGCCAGCAGCCAACTGTCCTCTGCGGGAGTCCCAGATACGCAGTATTTT.

The V and J genes are TRBV6-5 and TRBJ2-7; tentatively, D is TRBD2 (5 bases). The CDR3 sequence is 13 residues long. Germline CDR1 and CDR2: MNHEY and SVGAGI. V was clipped by 4 bases and J by 7 bases, with 14 bases between them. CDR3: CASSSHRGYEQYF. The CDR3, as DNA: TGTGCCAGCAGTTCCCATCGGGGTTATGAGCAGTACTTC.

V and J are TRBV15 and TRBJ2-3; 13 bases are a match to TRBD2. Looked up from germline, CDR1 is LNHNV and CDR2 is YYDKDF (reference sequence). The junction had 2 bases not matched to a gene; V was cut back by 0 bases and J by 2 bases. This CDR3 comprises 17 residues. The CDR3 bases are TGTGCCACCAGCAGAGATGGGACTAGCGGGGACACAGATACGCAGTATTTT. This codes for CATSRDGTSGDTDTQYF.

This clone was found once. The chain couples TRBV24-1 to TRBJ2-1, with TRBD1 matching over 11 bases. J lost 8 bases, V lost 3 bases, and 8 bases had no gene match. CDR3 size: 16 residues. CDR1 and CDR2 (germline): KGHDR, SFDVKD. The CDR3: CATSDPGTGGSYEQFF. CDR3 DNA: TGTGCCACCAGTGATCCCGGGACAGGGGGGTCGTATGAGCAGTTCTTC.

A remark on this clone: Within the sample, other DNA sequences also encode this same CDR3. The V gene is TRBV7-9, the J gene TRBJ2-3; 12 bases align to TRBD2. The CDR3 has 16 residues. Germline CDR1 is SEHNR and CDR2 is FQNEAQ (reference sequence). Trimming removed 5 bases from V and 0 bases from J; junction bases left unmatched: 3. The CDR3 is CASSPGTSGSTDTQYF. CDR3 coding DNA: TGTGCCAGCAGCCCGGGGACTAGCGGGAGCACAGATACGCAGTATTTT.

The chain couples TRBV28 to TRBJ2-2; D ambiguous. Germline V gene lookup returns CDR1 MDHEN and CDR2 SYDVKM. The CDR3 length is 15 residues. Trimming took off 1 base at V and 0 bases at J, with 6 bases between the two ends. The CDR3 coding sequence is TGTGCCAGCAGTTTATTTTTCACGAACACCGGGGAGCTGTTTTTT. Its protein is CASSLFFTNTGELFF.

In its sample, this clone was seen once. J is TRBJ1-3 and V is TRBV6-5, with D unclear. Germline CDR1 and CDR2: MNHEY and SVGAGI. The CDR3 runs 15 residues. The ends were cut back, 0 bases at V and 3 bases at J, with 9 bases in the middle. The CDR3 DNA reads TGTGCCAGCAGTTACTCGAGGGTCGGTGGAAACACCATATATTTT. It specifies CASSYSRVGGNTIYF.